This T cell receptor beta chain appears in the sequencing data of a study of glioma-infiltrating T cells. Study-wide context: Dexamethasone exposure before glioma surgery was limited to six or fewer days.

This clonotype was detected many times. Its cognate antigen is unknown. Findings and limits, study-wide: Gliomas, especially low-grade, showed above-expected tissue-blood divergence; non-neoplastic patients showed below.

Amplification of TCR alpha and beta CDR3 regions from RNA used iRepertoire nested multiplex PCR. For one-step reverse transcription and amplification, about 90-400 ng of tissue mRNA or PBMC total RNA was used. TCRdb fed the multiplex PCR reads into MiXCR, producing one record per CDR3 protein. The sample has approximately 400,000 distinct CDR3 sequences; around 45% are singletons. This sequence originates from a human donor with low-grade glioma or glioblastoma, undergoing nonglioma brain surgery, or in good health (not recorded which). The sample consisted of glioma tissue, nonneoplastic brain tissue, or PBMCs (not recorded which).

The CDR3 here is CASSFGPEQFF. Here the CDR3 DNA reads TGTGCCAGCAGTTTTGGACCTGAGCAGTTCTTC. The chain has TRBV6-2 or TRBV6-3 and TRBJ2-1; no reliable D call. CDR1 and CDR2 from the germline V gene are MNHEY and SVGEGT. This CDR3 spans 11 amino acids. The germline V and J ends were trimmed by 4 bases and 9 bases, with 7 bases remaining between them.